Each of the 21 T cell receptor beta chains below was sequenced from the same sample in a study of blood T cell repertoires in COVID-19. The table came from immunoSEQ multiplex PCR; TCRdb's copy has only in-frame clones and leaves some out. This sample has about 77,000 clones, with around nine tenths found just once. Sequenced sample: peripheral blood. These receptors all stem from a woman aged 80 or over with active or convalescent COVID-19.

The chain carries TRBV5-1 and TRBJ1-3, with 8 bases aligning to TRBD1. CDR1 and CDR2 from the germline V gene are SGHRS and YFSETQ. The CDR3 is 13 amino acids. The junction had 2 bases not matched to a gene; V was cut back by 2 bases and J by 7 bases. The chain's CDR3 is CASSFTGGNTIYF. The CDR3 nucleotides are TGCGCCAGCAGCTTTACAGGGGGTAACACCATATATTTT.

The chain joins TRBV11-2 to TRBJ2-2; 8 bases fit TRBD2. The V and J ends lost 4 bases and 5 bases, in that order; junction bases with no gene match: 12. The germline CDR1 and CDR2 sequences are SGHAT and FQNNGV. This CDR3 has 17 amino acids. This chain's CDR3 is CASSSRLRGGRTGELFF. Written as DNA, the CDR3 is TGTGCCAGCAGCTCCAGGTTACGGGGGGGCCGTACCGGGGAGCTGTTTTTT.

The genes are TRBV5-6 and TRBJ1-1; D is uncertain. V lost 7 bases and J lost 1, with 14 bases in between. CDR3 length: 14 amino acids. Germline CDR1 is SGHDT and CDR2 is YYEEEE. The CDR3 reads CASDGKEPNTEAFF. The CDR3 region has the DNA TGTGCCAGCGACGGGAAGGAGCCGAACACTGAAGCTTTCTTT.

The genes are TRBV6-2 or TRBV6-3 and TRBJ1-5, with D possibly TRBD1 on 6 matching bases. This CDR3 contains 16 residues. V lost 1 base and J 2 bases, leaving 12 bases between the germline ends. Germline CDR1 MNHEY, CDR2 SVGEGT. CDR3 nucleotides: TGTGCCAGCAGTTACTACAGGGAGAAGGGCAATCAGCCCCAGCATTTT. Encoded protein: CASSYYREKGNQPQHF.

The V and J genes are TRBV6-2 or TRBV6-3 and TRBJ1-2; the D is unclear. Germline lookup yields CDR1 MNHEY and CDR2 SVGEGT. The CDR3 length is 14 residues. Trimming shortened V by 5 bases and J by 5 bases, and 15 bases separated the two germline ends. The CDR3 DNA is TGTGCCAGCAGTCCCCACATTCGGGGTTATGGCTACACCTTC. Its translation: CASSPHIRGYGYTF.

This clone has a handful of counts. V gene TRBV30 combines with J gene TRBJ2-1; tentative D call: TRBD2 (6 bases). This CDR3 has 20 amino acids. CDR1 is GTSNPN and CDR2 is SVGIG in the germline V gene (reference sequence). Trimming left V 1 base short and J 0 bases short, with 25 bases between. The CDR3 protein is CAWSDSGRGQIVLSYNEQFF. DNA of the CDR3: TGTGCCTGGAGTGATTCCGGGCGGGGTCAAATAGTCCTCTCCTACAATGAGCAGTTCTTC.

The chain has TRBV19 and TRBJ2-7; the D is unclear. Per the germline V gene, CDR1 is LNHDA and CDR2 is SQIVND (reference sequence). Trimming removed 5 bases at V and 4 bases at J, with 18 bases between. This CDR3 region has 15 residues. CDR3 DNA sequence: TGTGCCAGTAGTGTAGCCTCAGTTACGCCTTACGAGCAGTACTTC. This sequence encodes CASSVASVTPYEQYF. Together with reference TRBV19 and TRBJ2-7, the CDR3 gives the full variable domain: DGGITQSPKYLFRKEGQNVTLSCEQNLNHDAMYWYRQDPGQGLRLIYYSQIVNDFQKGDIAEGYSVSREKKESFPLTVTSAQKNPTAFYLCASSVASVTPYEQYFGPGTRLTVT.

This clone was observed once. The gene calls are TRBV4-1 and TRBJ2-7; 8 positions match TRBD2. Germline V gene sequence: CDR1 MGHRA, CDR2 YSYEKL. V shed 1 base and J 4 bases; nucleotides not matched to a gene: 6. The CDR3 is 15 residues long. The CDR3 sequence is CASSQVRGAGYEQYF. DNA for the CDR3: TGCGCCAGCAGCCAAGTGCGGGGGGCGGGGTACGAGCAGTACTTC.

The chain employs TRBV4-3 and TRBJ1-1; 7 bases match TRBD1. The junction had 4 bases not matched to a gene; V was cut back by 0 bases and J by 3 bases. The length of the CDR3 is 15 residues. The V gene's germline CDR1 is LGHNA and CDR2 YSLEER. The CDR3, as DNA: TGCGCCAGCAGCCAAGAAGACAGGGTCGACACTGAAGCTTTCTTT. As protein: CASSQEDRVDTEAFF.

The rearrangement joins TRBV19 to TRBJ1-1, with 8 bases that match TRBD1. This CDR3 contains 15 residues. Germline lookup yields CDR1 LNHDA and CDR2 SQIVND (reference sequence). V was pared by 5 bases and J by 2 bases, with 7 bases of the junction left unmatched. The CDR3 here is CASSLIQGGNTEAFF. The CDR3, as DNA: TGTGCCAGTAGTTTAATACAGGGGGGAAACACTGAAGCTTTCTTT. Filled out from reference TRBV19 and TRBJ1-1, the complete variable domain reads DGGITQSPKYLFRKEGQNVTLSCEQNLNHDAMYWYRQDPGQGLRLIYYSQIVNDFQKGDIAEGYSVSREKKESFPLTVTSAQKNPTAFYLCASSLIQGGNTEAFFGQGTRLTVV.

The chain recombines TRBV28 with TRBJ2-7; a possible D gene is TRBD1 (6 bases). Germline CDR1 is MDHEN and CDR2 is SYDVKM. This CDR3 has 13 amino acids. Trimming pared 2 bases from V and 4 bases from J, leaving 9 bases between. CDR3 bases: TGTGCCAGCAGTTTAACAGGGAGATACGAGCAGTACTTC. This gives the protein CASSLTGRYEQYF.

The J gene is TRBJ2-2, the V gene TRBV30; no firm D call. CDR1 is GTSNPN and CDR2 is SVGIG in the germline V gene (reference sequence). The V end was cut by 3 bases, the J end by 2 bases, with 7 bases between. The CDR3 is 13 amino acids. The CDR3 reads CAWRGGNTGELFF. CDR3 bases: TGTGCCTGGAGAGGCGGAAACACCGGGGAGCTGTTTTTT.

The chain's CDR3 is CASSPPGTANSPLHF. CDR3 DNA sequence: TGCGCCAGCAGTCCGCCCGGGACAGCAAATTCACCCCTCCACTTT. This chain uses TRBV23-1 with TRBJ1-6, with 7 bases that match TRBD1. TRBV23-1 is annotated as an ORF whose role is uncertain. V was clipped by 4 bases and J by 7 bases; unmatched bases: 7. The CDR3 sequence is 15 residues long.

J is TRBJ1-1 and V is TRBV19; TRBD1 is a possible D gene (5 bases). The CDR3 is made up of 16 amino acids. The V gene lost 5 bases and the J gene lost 0 bases, with 16 bases spanning the gap. Germline assignment: CDR1 LNHDA and CDR2 SQIVND (reference sequence). CDR3 sequence: CASSLDSGTLNTEAFF. The CDR3 DNA is TGTGCCAGTAGTCTGGATTCCGGGACTTTGAACACTGAAGCTTTCTTT.

V and J are TRBV19 and TRBJ2-4; 9 nucleotides agree with TRBD2. The germline V gene has CDR1 LNHDA and CDR2 SQIVND (reference sequence). The V segment lost 4 bases and the J segment 0 bases; nucleotides outside the gene matches: 4. CDR3 length: 16 amino acids. The chain's CDR3 is CASSSGGAAAKNIQYF. CDR3 DNA sequence: TGTGCCAGTAGTAGCGGGGGGGCGGCAGCCAAAAACATTCAGTACTTC.

As to this clone: Other nucleotide sequences from this sample produce the same CDR3. V is TRBV18 and J is TRBJ1-1; D perhaps matches TRBD1 (5 bases). The germline CDR1 and CDR2 sequences are KGHSH and LQKENI. The CDR3 covers 14 residues. Trimming took 3 bases from V and 1 from J, leaving 9 bases between them. The CDR3 protein is CASSPGQENTEAFF. In DNA form, the CDR3 reads TGTGCCAGCTCACCGGGGCAGGAGAACACTGAAGCTTTCTTT. Using reference TRBV18 and TRBJ1-1 for the parts outside the CDR3, the full variable domain is NAGVMQNPRHLVRRRGQEARLRCSPMKGHSHVYWYRQLPEEGLKFMVYLQKENIIDESGMPKERFSAEFPKEGPSILRIQQVVRGDSAAYFCASSPGQENTEAFFGQGTRLTVV.

The genes are TRBV3-1 (or the pseudogene TRBV3-2) and TRBJ1-1; tentatively, D is TRBD1 (5 bases). V lost 7 bases and J 2 bases, leaving 14 bases between the germline ends. The germline CDR1 and CDR2 sequences are LGHDT and YNNKEL (reference sequence). This CDR3 is built from 14 residues. The CDR3 DNA is TGTGCCAGCAATACAGGCGTGGGAAACACTGAAGCTTTCTTT. Its protein product is CASNTGVGNTEAFF.

This clone was recorded only once. The chain combines TRBV18 with TRBJ1-5; D unresolved. Germline values: CDR1 KGHSH, CDR2 LQKENI. Trimming pared 3 bases from V and 2 bases from J, leaving 8 bases between. This CDR3 is built from 14 residues. In DNA form, the CDR3 reads TGTGCCAGCTCACCTTCGAGCGGCAATCAGCCCCAGCATTTT. Residues: CASSPSSGNQPQHF.

V usage is TRBV5-1 and J usage is TRBJ1-6; TRBD1 might be the D (6 bases). The CDR3 totals 20 residues. Trimming removed 4 bases from V and 7 bases from J, with 30 bases in between. Per the germline V gene, CDR1 is SGHRS and CDR2 is YFSETQ. CDR3 DNA: TGCGCCAGCAGCCCTCTAGGGGATGTAGGGGGAGGGTTTGGAAATTCACCCCTCCACTTT. The encoded protein is CASSPLGDVGGGFGNSPLHF.

The V and J genes are TRBV19 and TRBJ1-2, with a weak D call TRBD1 (5 bases). V was clipped by 9 bases and J by 4 bases, with 9 bases between them. This CDR3 is 11 amino acids long. The germline gives CDR1 LNHDA, CDR2 SQIVND (reference sequence). CDR3 nucleotide sequence: TGTGCCAGCAGGGTTGGCTATGGCTACACCTTC. As protein: CASRVGYGYTF.

The chain recombines TRBV27 with TRBJ1-5; D perhaps matches TRBD1 (6 bases). The CDR3 is made up of 15 amino acids. V dropped 1 base and J dropped 3 bases, with 10 bases sitting between them. Germline V lookup: CDR1 MNHEY, CDR2 SMNVEV (reference sequence). CDR3 bases: TGTGCCAGCAGTTTATACCAGGGGTCCAATCAGCCCCAGCATTTT. Translating it yields CASSLYQGSNQPQHF.